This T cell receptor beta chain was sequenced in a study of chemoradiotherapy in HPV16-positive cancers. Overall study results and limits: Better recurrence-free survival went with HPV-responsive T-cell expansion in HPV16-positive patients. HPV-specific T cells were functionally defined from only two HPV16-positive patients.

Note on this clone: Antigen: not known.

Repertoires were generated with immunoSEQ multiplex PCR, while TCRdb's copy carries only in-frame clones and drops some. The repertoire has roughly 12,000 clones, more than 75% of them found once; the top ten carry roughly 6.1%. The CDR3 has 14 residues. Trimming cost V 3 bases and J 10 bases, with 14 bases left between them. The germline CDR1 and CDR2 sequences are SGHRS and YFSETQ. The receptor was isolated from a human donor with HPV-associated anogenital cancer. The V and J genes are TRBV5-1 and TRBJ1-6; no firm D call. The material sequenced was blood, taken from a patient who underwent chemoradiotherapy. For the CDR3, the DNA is TGCGCCAGCAGCTCCGGCCCTCCGGGCTCACCCCTCCACTTT. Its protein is CASSSGPPGSPLHF.